These 16 T cell receptor beta chains share one sample of origin, sequenced in a study of blood T cells in healthy people across ages. Primed by a sample-barcoded 5' primer and a J-beta primer mix, a second PCR proceeded for about 6 to 11 cycles. TCRdb re-derived calls from the 5' RACE reads in MiXCR, one entry per CDR3 protein. The table has more than 800,000 distinct CDR3 sequences, 25% to 35% seen once. Source material: blood. These receptors were obtained from a woman older than 75 in good health.

This clonotype was found many times. V usage is TRBV11-3 and J usage is TRBJ2-5; possibly TRBD1 or TRBD2 for D (7 bases each). The CDR3 length is 15 residues. V was cut by 7 bases and J by 5 bases, with 20 bases left in between. CDR1 and CDR2 (germline): SGHNT, YENEEA. The CDR3 DNA reads as TGTGCCAGCACTGGGGGGGGGACAGTCTACGAGACCCAGTACTTC. This translates into CASTGGGTVYETQYF.

This clonotype was observed a few times. A read error may be the cause here, since a much bigger clone is one base away. This chain connects TRBV6-5 to TRBJ1-4; 9 nucleotides align to TRBD1. CDR3 length: 15 amino acids. In germline, CDR1 is MNHEY, CDR2 SVGAGI. The CDR3 here is CASSYGTGIGEKRFF. DNA for the CDR3: TGTGCCAGCAGTTATGGGACAGGGATCGGCGAAAAACGGTTTTTT.

To note about this clonotype: One base away lies a much larger clone, so this may be a sequencing read error. The J gene is TRBJ1-2, the V gene TRBV5-6, with D possibly TRBD1 on 5 matching bases. CDR3 length: 14 residues. The germline CDR1 and CDR2 sequences are SGHDT and YYEEEE. V lost 3 bases to trimming and J lost 3 bases, with 12 bases between them. CDR3 coding DNA: TGTGCCAGCAGCTGTCCGGGGCCCTACTATGGCTACACCTTC. It specifies CASSCPGPYYGYTF.

The chain links TRBV14 to TRBJ2-7; D uncertain. Trimming removed 4 bases at V and 1 base at J, with 11 bases between. Germline CDR1 SGHDN, CDR2 FVKESK. CDR3 length: 14 amino acids. CDR3 nucleotide sequence: TGTGCCAGCAGCCCTAGTATGACGTCCTACGAGCAGTACTTC. It translates to CASSPSMTSYEQYF.

Remarks on this clonotype: One junction end does not reproduce the germline sequence, and a read error may be involved. The CDR3 reads CASSLNRGVNEKQFF. DNA of the CDR3: TGTGCCAGCAGCTTAAACAGGGGCGTTAATGAAAAACAGTTTTTT. This rearrangement joins TRBV11-3 to TRBJ1-4; 7 bases agree with TRBD1. The CDR3 spans 15 residues. Germline lookup yields CDR1 SGHNT and CDR2 YENEEA.

On this clonotype itself: A read error may account for a junction end that differs from germline. This rearrangement joins TRBV12-3 or TRBV12-4 to TRBJ2-3, with 7 bases that match TRBD2. The CDR3 spans 16 residues. CDR3 sequence: CASRTGTTTSADAQYF. The CDR3 bases are TGTGCCAGCAGAACCGGGACTACAACTAGCGCAGATGCGCAGTATTTT.

This clonotype was counted ten times or more. The J gene is TRBJ2-3, the V gene TRBV18, with 9 bases identical to TRBD1. This CDR3 has 16 residues. Germline CDR1 and CDR2: KGHSH and LQKENI. With 2 bases clipped from V and 7 bases from J, the junction kept 10 bases outside the gene matches. CDR3 loop: CASSPISGQGFNTQYF. The CDR3 DNA is TGTGCCAGCTCACCAATCTCAGGACAGGGGTTTAATACGCAGTATTTT. The full variable domain, rest sourced from reference TRBV18 and TRBJ2-3, is NAGVMQNPRHLVRRRGQEARLRCSPMKGHSHVYWYRQLPEEGLKFMVYLQKENIIDESGMPKERFSAEFPKEGPSILRIQQVVRGDSAAYFCASSPISGQGFNTQYFGPGTRLTVL.

This CDR3 reads CASSYSGQTMNTEAFF. The CDR3 nucleotides are TGTGCCAGCAGTTACTCGGGACAGACAATGAACACTGAAGCTTTCTTT. The gene calls are TRBV6-6 and TRBJ1-1; 7 bases are a match to TRBD1. V was pared by 0 bases and J by 0 bases, with 4 bases of the junction left unmatched. Looked up from germline, CDR1 is MNHNY and CDR2 is SVGAGI (reference sequence). The CDR3 consists of 16 residues.

The V gene is TRBV2, the J gene TRBJ2-3; D possibly corresponds to TRBD2 (5 bases). The CDR3 consists of 15 residues. V lost 0 bases and J lost 4, with 11 bases in between. Per germline, CDR1 SNHLY and CDR2 FYNNEI. CDR3 nucleotides: TGTGCCAGCAGTGAAGCTGGACTCAGCTCAGATACGCAGTATTTT. It is translated as CASSEAGLSSDTQYF.

This rearrangement joins TRBV14 to TRBJ1-1, with 7 nucleotides matching TRBD1. This CDR3 comprises 13 residues. After removal of 4 bases from V and 6 bases from J, the junction contained 5 bases not matched to a gene. CDR1 SGHDN and CDR2 FVKESK come from the germline V gene. CDR3 nucleotides: TGTGCCAGCAGCCGGTCACAGGGGTCTGAAGCTTTCTTT. Translation gives CASSRSQGSEAFF.

This clonotype showed up just a few times. This chain links TRBV7-2 with TRBJ2-2, with a weak D call TRBD2 (5 bases). Germline lookup yields CDR1 SGHTA and CDR2 FQGNSA. The CDR3 is made up of 16 amino acids. V was pared by 2 bases and J by 2 bases, with 12 bases between. The CDR3, as DNA: TGTGCCAGCAGCTTACAGGAGGTGACAAACACCGGGGAGCTGTTTTTT. Translating it yields CASSLQEVTNTGELFF.

This clonotype was seen many times. The chain joins TRBV6-6 to TRBJ2-7, with 7 positions matching TRBD1. After removal of 6 bases from V and 0 bases from J, the junction contained 5 bases not matched to a gene. From germline, CDR1 is MNHNY and CDR2 SVGAGI (reference sequence). The CDR3 runs 14 residues. In DNA form, the CDR3 reads TGTGCCAGCAGCGAAACAGGGGTCTCCTACGAGCAGTACTTC. It yields the protein CASSETGVSYEQYF.

The genes are TRBV7-8 and TRBJ2-4; D is undetermined. Germline V gene lookup returns CDR1 SGHVS and CDR2 FQNEAQ. The CDR3 runs to 15 residues. V was trimmed by 2 bases and J by 0 bases, leaving 8 bases between them. The CDR3 spells CASSLYEAAKNIQYF. The CDR3 DNA follows: TGTGCCAGCAGCTTATATGAGGCAGCCAAAAACATTCAGTACTTC.

V is TRBV12-3 or TRBV12-4 and J is TRBJ1-2, with TRBD1 as a possible D gene (5 bases). V was clipped by 2 bases and J by 8 bases, with 15 bases between them. The CDR3 has 14 residues. Here the CDR3 DNA reads TGTGCCAGCAGTTTAAAGGGACTGGGAAGAGGCTACACCTTC. Encoded protein: CASSLKGLGRGYTF.

V is TRBV12-3 or TRBV12-4 and J is TRBJ1-2, with D possibly TRBD1 on 5 matching bases. This CDR3 has 13 residues. V lost 2 bases and J lost 8, with 12 bases in between. The CDR3 coding sequence is TGTGCCAGCAGTTTACAGGGATGGGGCGGCTACACCTTC. Translated, it gives CASSLQGWGGYTF.

The chain combines TRBV5-1 with TRBJ1-1, with a tentative D call TRBD1 (5 bases). V was shortened by 0 bases and J by 1 base, with 10 bases between the two germline ends. The CDR3 covers 15 residues. The V gene's germline CDR1 is SGHRS and CDR2 YFSETQ. The CDR3 spells CASSLALRENTEAFF. The CDR3, as DNA: TGCGCCAGCAGCTTGGCGCTCAGGGAGAACACTGAAGCTTTCTTT.